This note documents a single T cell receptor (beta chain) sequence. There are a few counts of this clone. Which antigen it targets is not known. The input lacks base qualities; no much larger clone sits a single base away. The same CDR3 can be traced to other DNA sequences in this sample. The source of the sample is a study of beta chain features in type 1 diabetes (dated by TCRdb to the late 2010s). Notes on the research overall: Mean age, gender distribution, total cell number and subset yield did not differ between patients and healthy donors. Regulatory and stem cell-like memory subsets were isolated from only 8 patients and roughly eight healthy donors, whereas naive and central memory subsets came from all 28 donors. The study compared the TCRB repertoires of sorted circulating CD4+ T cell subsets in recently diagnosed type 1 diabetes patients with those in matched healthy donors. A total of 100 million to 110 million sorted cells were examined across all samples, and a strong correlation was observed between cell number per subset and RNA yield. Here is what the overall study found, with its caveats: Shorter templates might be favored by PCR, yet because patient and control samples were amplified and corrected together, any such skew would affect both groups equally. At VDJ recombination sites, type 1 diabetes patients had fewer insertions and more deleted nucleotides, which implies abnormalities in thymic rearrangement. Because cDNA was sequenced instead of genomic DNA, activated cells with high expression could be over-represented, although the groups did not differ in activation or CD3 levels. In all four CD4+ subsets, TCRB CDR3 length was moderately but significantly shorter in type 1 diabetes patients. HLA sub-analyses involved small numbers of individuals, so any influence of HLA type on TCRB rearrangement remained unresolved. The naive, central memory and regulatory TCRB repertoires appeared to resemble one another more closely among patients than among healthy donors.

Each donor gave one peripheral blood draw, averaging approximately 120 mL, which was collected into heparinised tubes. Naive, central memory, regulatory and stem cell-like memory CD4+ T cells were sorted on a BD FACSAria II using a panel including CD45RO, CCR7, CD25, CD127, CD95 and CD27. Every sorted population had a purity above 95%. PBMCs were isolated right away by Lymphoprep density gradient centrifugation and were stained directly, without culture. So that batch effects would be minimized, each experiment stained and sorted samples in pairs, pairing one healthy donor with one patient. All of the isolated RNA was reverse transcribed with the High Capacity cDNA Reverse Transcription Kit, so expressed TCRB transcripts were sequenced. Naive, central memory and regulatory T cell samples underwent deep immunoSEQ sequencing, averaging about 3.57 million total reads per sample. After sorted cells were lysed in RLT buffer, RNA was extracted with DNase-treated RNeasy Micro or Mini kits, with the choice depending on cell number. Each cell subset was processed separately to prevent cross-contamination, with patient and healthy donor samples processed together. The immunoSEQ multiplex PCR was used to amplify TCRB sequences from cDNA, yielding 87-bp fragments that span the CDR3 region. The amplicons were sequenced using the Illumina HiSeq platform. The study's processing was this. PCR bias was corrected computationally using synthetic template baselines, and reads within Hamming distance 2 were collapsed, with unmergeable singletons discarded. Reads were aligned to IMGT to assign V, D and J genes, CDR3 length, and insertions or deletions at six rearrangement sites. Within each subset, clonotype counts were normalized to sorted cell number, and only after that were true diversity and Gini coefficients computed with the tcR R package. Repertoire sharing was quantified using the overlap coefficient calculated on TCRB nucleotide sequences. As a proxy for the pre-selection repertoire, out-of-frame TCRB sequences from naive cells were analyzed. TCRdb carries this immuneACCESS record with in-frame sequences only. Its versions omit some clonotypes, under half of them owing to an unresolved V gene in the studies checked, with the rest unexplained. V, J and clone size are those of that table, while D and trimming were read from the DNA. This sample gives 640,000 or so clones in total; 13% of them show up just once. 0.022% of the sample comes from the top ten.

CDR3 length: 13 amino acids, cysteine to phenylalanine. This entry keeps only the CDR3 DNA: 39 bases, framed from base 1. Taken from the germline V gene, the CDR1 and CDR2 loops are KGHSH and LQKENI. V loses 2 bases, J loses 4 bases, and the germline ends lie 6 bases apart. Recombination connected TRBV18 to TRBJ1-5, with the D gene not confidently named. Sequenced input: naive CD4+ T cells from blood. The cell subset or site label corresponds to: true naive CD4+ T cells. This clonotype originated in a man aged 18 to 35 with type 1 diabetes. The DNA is TGTGCCAGCTCACCAGGAGATAATCAGCCCCAGCATTTT. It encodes CASSPGDNQPQHF.